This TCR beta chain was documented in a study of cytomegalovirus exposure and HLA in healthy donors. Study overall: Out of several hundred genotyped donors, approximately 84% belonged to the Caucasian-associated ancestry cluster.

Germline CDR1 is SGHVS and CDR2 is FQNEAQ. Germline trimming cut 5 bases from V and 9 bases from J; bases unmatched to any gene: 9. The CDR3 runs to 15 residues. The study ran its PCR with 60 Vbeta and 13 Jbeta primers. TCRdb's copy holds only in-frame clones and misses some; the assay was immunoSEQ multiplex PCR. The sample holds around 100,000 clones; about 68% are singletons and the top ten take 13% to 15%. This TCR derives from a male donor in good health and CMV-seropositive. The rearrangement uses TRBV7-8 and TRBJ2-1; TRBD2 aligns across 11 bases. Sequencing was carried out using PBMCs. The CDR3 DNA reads TGTGCCAGCAGCAGTAGCGGGGGGGCCGGGGGTGAGCAGTTCTTC. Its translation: CASSSSGGAGGEQFF. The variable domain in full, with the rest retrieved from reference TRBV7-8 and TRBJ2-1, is GAGVSQSPRYKVAKRGQDVALRCDPISGHVSLFWYQQALGQGPEFLTYFQNEAQLDKSGLPSDRFFAERPEGSVSTLKIQRTQQEDSAVYLCASSSSGGAGGEQFFGPGTRLTVL.